This TCR beta chain is drawn from a study of glioma-infiltrating T cells after dendritic cell vaccination. Input was about 2 ug genomic DNA, or all available if less. Profiling relied on immunoSEQ multiplex PCR, and the TCRdb table lists in-frame clones only, not all of them. This sample has about 82,000 clones, with 70% to 90% found just once. None of the glioblastoma patients had an isocitrate dehydrogenase mutation. Sample: blood, taken before dendritic cell vaccination. This TCR came from a human donor with glioblastoma.

The CDR3 DNA sequence: TGTGCCAGCAGGCGGACAGGAAAGGACTATGGCTACACCTTC. Translating it yields CASRRTGKDYGYTF. V and J are TRBV6-1 and TRBJ1-2; TRBD1 agrees at 7 bases. Germline CDR1 and CDR2: MNHNS and SASEGT. This CDR3 has 14 amino acids. Trimming cost V 6 bases and J 3 bases; bases outside gene matches: 7.